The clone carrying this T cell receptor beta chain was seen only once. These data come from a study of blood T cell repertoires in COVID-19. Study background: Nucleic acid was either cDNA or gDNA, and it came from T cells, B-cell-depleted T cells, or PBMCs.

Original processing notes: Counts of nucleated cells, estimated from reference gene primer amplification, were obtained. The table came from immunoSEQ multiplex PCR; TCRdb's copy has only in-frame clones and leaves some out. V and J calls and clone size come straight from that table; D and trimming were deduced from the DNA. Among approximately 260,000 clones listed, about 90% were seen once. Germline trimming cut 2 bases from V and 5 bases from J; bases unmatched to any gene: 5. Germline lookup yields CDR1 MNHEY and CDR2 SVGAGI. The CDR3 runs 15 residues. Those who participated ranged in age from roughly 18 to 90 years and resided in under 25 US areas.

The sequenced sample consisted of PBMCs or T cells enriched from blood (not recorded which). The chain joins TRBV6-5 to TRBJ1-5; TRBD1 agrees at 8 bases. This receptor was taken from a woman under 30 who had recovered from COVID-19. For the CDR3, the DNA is TGTGCCAGCAGTTACACTCAGGGGGCGGATCAGCCCCAGCATTTT. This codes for CASSYTQGADQPQHF.